The 30 T cell receptor beta chains listed next were all sequenced from one sample in a study of cytomegalovirus exposure and HLA in healthy donors. The PCR ran on 60 Vbeta and 13 Jbeta primers. This table comes from immunoSEQ multiplex PCR, and its TCRdb copy is limited to in-frame clones, with some not included. The table lists under 200,000 clones, about 71% of them singletons. Sample: PBMCs. The receptors were sampled from a woman aged 40 to 50 in good health and CMV-seropositive.

The rearrangement uses TRBV5-1 and TRBJ2-1; weak D call: TRBD2 (6 bases). CDR3 length: 15 amino acids. V shed 1 base and J shed 14 bases, with 22 bases lying between them. From germline, CDR1 is SGHRS and CDR2 YFSETQ. CDR3 bases: TGCGCCAGCAGCTTGAGAGGGCTAGCGAGTGGTAGAAAGTTCTTC. It codes for CASSLRGLASGRKFF.

The chain is built from TRBV11-3 and TRBJ2-3; 9 bases are shared with TRBD2. V gave up 5 bases and J gave up 5 bases; unmatched junction bases: 5. This CDR3 has 14 amino acids. Germline V CDR1 and CDR2: SGHNT, YENEEA. As DNA, the CDR3 is TGTGCCAGCAGCGTTGCGGGGGGGCAAGATACGCAGTATTTT. Encoded protein: CASSVAGGQDTQYF.

The chain is built from TRBV19 and TRBJ1-1; the D is unclear. Germline CDR1 LNHDA, CDR2 SQIVND (reference sequence). V was pared by 2 bases and J by 5 bases, with 6 bases between. The CDR3 covers 12 residues. The CDR3 spells CASSIHQTEAFF. The CDR3 region has the DNA TGTGCCAGTAGTATACATCAAACTGAAGCTTTCTTT.

This chain links TRBV27 with TRBJ1-2, with 7 bases that match TRBD1. Germline trimming cut 7 bases from V and 2 bases from J; bases unmatched to any gene: 10. Germline V gene sequence: CDR1 MNHEY, CDR2 SMNVEV (reference sequence). The CDR3 length is 15 residues. CDR3 nucleotides: TGTGCCAGCAAGCGGCCCGGGACAGTCAACTATGGCTACACCTTC. This codes for CASKRPGTVNYGYTF.

This clone has a handful of counts. A read error may produce the germline difference seen at one junction end. The genes are TRBV5-4 and TRBJ1-6; 11 bases are shared with TRBD1. Germline values: CDR1 SGHNT, CDR2 YYREEE (reference sequence). The CDR3 contains 15 residues. In DNA form, the CDR3 reads TGTGCCAGCAGCGTCGGGACAGGGGGTTTCTCACCCCTCAACTTT. Translation: CASSVGTGGFSPLNF.

The J gene is TRBJ1-1, the V gene TRBV28; 9 bases agree with TRBD1. Per the germline V gene, CDR1 is MDHEN and CDR2 is SYDVKM. The V segment lost 6 bases and the J segment 4 bases; nucleotides outside the gene matches: 9. CDR3 length: 15 amino acids. In DNA, the CDR3 is TGTGCCAGCAGAGGGCTACAGGGGGCAGGCACTGAAGCTTTCTTT. Its translation is CASRGLQGAGTEAFF.

The rearrangement joins TRBV28 to TRBJ1-3, with no clear D. Germline CDR1 reads MDHEN; CDR2 reads SYDVKM. The CDR3 runs to 15 residues. The V and J ends lost 0 bases and 0 bases respectively, with 6 bases between them. CDR3 sequence (DNA): TGTGCCAGCAGTTTATGGGCAGACTCTGGAAACACCATATATTTT. The encoded protein is CASSLWADSGNTIYF.

The table lists this clone with a count of one. This sequence joins TRBV11-2 and TRBJ2-3; D may be TRBD2 (5 bases). The CDR3 sequence is 16 residues long. V lost 5 bases to trimming and J lost 0 bases, with 15 bases between them. CDR1 SGHAT and CDR2 FQNNGV come from the germline V gene. The CDR3 region has the DNA TGTGCCAGCAGCCTCCGGCTAGCTTTGAGCACAGATACGCAGTATTTT. This encodes CASSLRLALSTDTQYF.

This rearrangement joins TRBV7-9 to TRBJ2-1; TRBD2 agrees at 8 bases. The ends lost 5 bases at V and 6 bases at J; junction bases unmatched: 15. The CDR3 runs 17 residues. CDR1 is SEHNR and CDR2 is FQNEAQ in the germline V gene (reference sequence). Here the CDR3 reads CASSLPGVAGILNEQFF. CDR3 sequence (DNA): TGTGCCAGCAGCCTCCCCGGGGTAGCGGGGATTCTCAATGAGCAGTTCTTC. The whole variable domain, filled in from reference TRBV7-9 and TRBJ2-1, reads DTGVSQNPRHKITKRGQNVTFRCDPISEHNRLYWYRQTLGQGPEFLTYFQNEAQLEKSRLLSDRFSAERPKGSFSTLEIQRTEQGDSAMYLCASSLPGVAGILNEQFFGPGTRLTVL.

V usage is TRBV9 and J usage is TRBJ1-1, with TRBD1 matching over 8 bases. The length of the CDR3 is 17 residues. Trimming took 3 bases from V and 1 from J; bases not matched to a gene: 11. Germline V gene lookup returns CDR1 SGDLS and CDR2 YYNGEE. The CDR3 nucleotides are TGTGCCAGCAGCGCTTCCCCCGCCGGGACAGGGAACACTGAAGCTTTCTTT. Amino acids: CASSASPAGTGNTEAFF.

J is TRBJ1-2 and V is TRBV20-1, with TRBD1 as a possible D gene (5 bases). CDR1 and CDR2 from the germline V gene are DFQATT and SNEGSKA (reference sequence). Trimming removed 2 bases at V and 6 bases at J, with 7 bases between. This CDR3 region has 11 residues. CDR3 DNA sequence: TGCAGTGCTAGAAGGGGTAATGGCTACACCTTC. Translating it yields CSARRGNGYTF.

The rearrangement uses TRBV2 and TRBJ2-2, with 9 bases identical to TRBD2. V lost 7 bases, J lost 6 bases, and 9 bases stayed unmatched. Germline CDR1 is SNHLY and CDR2 is FYNNEI. The CDR3 length is 15 residues. In DNA form, the CDR3 reads TGTGCCAGCATGAGGGGCGGGAGGGCCGCCGGGGAGCTGTTTTTT. Translating it yields CASMRGGRAAGELFF.

V gene TRBV4-3 combines with J gene TRBJ2-1; 13 bases line up with TRBD2. The CDR3 totals 16 residues. The V and J ends lost 3 bases and 9 bases, in that order; junction bases with no gene match: 8. Germline V CDR1 and CDR2: LGHNA, YSLEER. Here the CDR3 reads CASSQATSGRGGEQFF. Written as DNA, the CDR3 is TGCGCCAGCAGCCAGGCTACTAGCGGGAGGGGGGGTGAGCAGTTCTTC.

The chain employs TRBV2 and TRBJ2-3; D is possibly TRBD1 (6 bases). V was pared by 2 bases and J by 6 bases, with 12 bases between. The CDR3 has 14 amino acids. Germline CDR1 reads SNHLY; CDR2 reads FYNNEI. CDR3 sequence: CASSEQGTGDTQYF. The CDR3 region has the DNA TGTGCCAGCAGTGAACAGGGAACAGGGGATACGCAGTATTTT.

The V call is TRBV9, the J call TRBJ2-5; 11 bases are a match to TRBD2. Trimming removed 4 bases from V and 1 base from J; junction bases left unmatched: 6. The CDR3 loop spans 16 amino acids. In germline, CDR1 is SGDLS, CDR2 YYNGEE. For the CDR3, the DNA is TGTGCCAGCAGCAGCGGACTAGCGGGTCCCCAAGAGACCCAGTACTTC. It specifies CASSSGLAGPQETQYF. The variable domain in full, with the rest retrieved from reference TRBV9 and TRBJ2-5, is DSGVTQTPKHLITATGQRVTLRCSPRSGDLSVYWYQQSLDQGLQFLIQYYNGEERAKGNILERFSAQQFPDLHSELNLSSLELGDSALYFCASSSGLAGPQETQYFGPGTRLLVL.

The chain links TRBV5-4 to TRBJ1-4; 8 bases align to TRBD1. The CDR3 extends over 15 amino acids. Germline trimming cut 4 bases from V and 8 bases from J; bases unmatched to any gene: 10. Germline V lookup: CDR1 SGHNT, CDR2 YYREEE (reference sequence). CDR3 coding DNA: TGTGCCAGCAGCGCCGGACAGGGTTTCGGAGAAAAACTGTTTTTT. Amino acid sequence: CASSAGQGFGEKLFF.

This clone was found once. The genes are TRBV9 and TRBJ2-1, with 7 bases fitting TRBD2. With 0 bases clipped from V and 6 bases from J, the junction kept 0 bases outside the gene matches. The germline V gene has CDR1 SGDLS and CDR2 YYNGEE. This CDR3 comprises 13 residues. The CDR3 DNA sequence: TGTGCCAGCAGCGTAGCTAGCGGCAATGAGCAGTTCTTC. This codes for CASSVASGNEQFF.

The V call is TRBV7-9, the J call TRBJ2-5; TRBD1 matches at 9 bases. This CDR3 region has 17 residues. CDR1 SEHNR and CDR2 FQNEAQ come from the germline V gene (reference sequence). V was pared by 3 bases and J by 4 bases, with 12 bases of the junction left unmatched. Here the CDR3 DNA reads TGTGCCAGCAGCTTCGGGACAGGGAGACTAAATTCAGAGACCCAGTACTTC. Residues: CASSFGTGRLNSETQYF.

Details on this clone: Other DNA sequences from this sample encode an identical CDR3 as well. The chain is built from TRBV5-4 and TRBJ2-7; 13 nucleotides match TRBD2. There are 14 residues in the CDR3. The V and J ends lost 0 bases and 6 bases, in that order; junction bases with no gene match: 0. CDR1 is SGHNT and CDR2 is YYREEE in the germline V gene (reference sequence). CDR3 region: CASSLGLAGGEQYF. In DNA form, the CDR3 reads TGTGCCAGCAGCTTGGGACTAGCGGGAGGCGAGCAGTACTTC.

As concerns this clone: Other DNA sequences of this sample code for an identical CDR3. The V call is TRBV27, the J call TRBJ1-1; a weak D match, TRBD1 (5 bases). The CDR3 contains 14 residues. Germline CDR1 is MNHEY and CDR2 is SMNVEV (reference sequence). Trimming cost V 3 bases and J 4 bases, with 12 bases left between them. CDR3 amino acids: CASSFGGSGTEAFF. CDR3 nucleotide sequence: TGTGCCAGCAGTTTCGGGGGATCGGGCACTGAAGCTTTCTTT.

This clone was detected a few times. The chain uses TRBV9 and TRBJ1-2; D perhaps matches TRBD1 (6 bases). The V end was cut by 5 bases, the J end by 3 bases, with 14 bases between. The CDR3 has 14 residues. The germline V gene encodes CDR1 SGDLS and CDR2 YYNGEE. The chain's CDR3 is CASRDDRSHYGYTF. CDR3 DNA sequence: TGTGCCAGCAGGGATGACAGGAGCCACTATGGCTACACCTTC.

This rearrangement joins TRBV7-8 to TRBJ1-4; 8 nucleotides align to TRBD1. Unmatched junction bases numbered 1, after V lost 3 bases and J lost 7 bases. Per germline, CDR1 SGHVS and CDR2 FQNEAQ. The CDR3 totals 13 residues. The CDR3 bases are TGTGCCAGCAGCTTCGACAGGGGTGAAAAACTGTTTTTT. It is translated as CASSFDRGEKLFF.

The chain combines TRBV28 with TRBJ1-5, with 10 bases identical to TRBD1. Trimming took 5 bases from V and 2 from J; bases not matched to a gene: 21. Germline CDR1 MDHEN, CDR2 SYDVKM. This CDR3 is built from 21 residues. The CDR3: CASSRRRTGTGVSAGNQPQHF. The DNA of the CDR3 is TGTGCCAGCAGTAGACGGAGGACCGGGACAGGGGTCTCCGCTGGCAATCAGCCCCAGCATTTT.

This clone was observed a few times. V and J are TRBV5-1 and TRBJ1-1; a weak D match, TRBD1 (6 bases). The CDR3 runs to 11 residues. V dropped 5 bases and J dropped 8 bases, with 10 bases sitting between them. Germline assignment: CDR1 SGHRS and CDR2 YFSETQ. The CDR3 here is CASRGQLEAFF. The CDR3 DNA reads as TGCGCCAGCAGAGGACAGTTGGAAGCTTTCTTT.

The V and J genes are TRBV19 and TRBJ2-1; 8 bases are a match to TRBD2. J was trimmed by 5 bases and V by 5 bases; bases with no gene match: 5. CDR1 and CDR2 (germline): LNHDA, SQIVND (reference sequence). The CDR3 is made up of 14 amino acids. CDR3 DNA sequence: TGTGCCAGTAGTGATCAAGCGGGGGACAATGAGCAGTTCTTC. It yields the protein CASSDQAGDNEQFF.

V usage is TRBV9 and J usage is TRBJ2-1, with TRBD2 identical over 9 bases. The CDR3 is made up of 15 amino acids. V trimming: 3 bases; J trimming: 7 bases; junction bases outside the gene matches: 8. Per the germline V gene, CDR1 is SGDLS and CDR2 is YYNGEE. The CDR3 sequence is CASSGSGGFYNEQFF. The CDR3 DNA reads as TGTGCCAGCAGCGGTAGCGGGGGCTTTTATAATGAGCAGTTCTTC.

The chain recombines TRBV7-8 with TRBJ2-5; 7 bases are a match to TRBD2. V shed 1 base, J shed 5 bases, and the junction held 7 bases outside the gene matches. Per germline, CDR1 SGHVS and CDR2 FQNEAQ. The CDR3 has 15 residues. The CDR3 is CASSLGAGERETQYF. In nucleotides, the CDR3 is TGTGCCAGCAGCTTAGGGGCGGGGGAACGGGAGACCCAGTACTTC.

The genes are TRBV10-3 and TRBJ1-3; 7 bases map to TRBD1. The CDR3 contains 14 residues. Trimming took 6 bases from V and 2 from J; bases not matched to a gene: 4. The germline gives CDR1 ENHRY, CDR2 SYGVKD. The CDR3 is CAISPTGTGNTIYF. The CDR3 DNA is TGTGCCATCAGCCCGACAGGGACTGGAAACACCATATATTTT.

This clone was recorded only once. This chain uses TRBV19 with TRBJ2-3; no firm D call. This CDR3 spans 13 amino acids. Trimming shortened V by 1 base and J by 4 bases, and 6 bases separated the two germline ends. The germline CDR1 and CDR2 sequences are LNHDA and SQIVND (reference sequence). The CDR3 DNA sequence: TGTGCCAGTAGTATAGGGGCAGCAGATACGCAGTATTTT. Amino acids: CASSIGAADTQYF.

This chain joins TRBV5-1 and TRBJ2-5, with 10 positions matching TRBD1. The CDR3 totals 14 residues. Germline values: CDR1 SGHRS, CDR2 YFSETQ. V was pared by 6 bases and J by 3 bases, with 5 bases of the junction left unmatched. The CDR3 protein is CASNTGQGEETQYF. DNA for the CDR3: TGCGCCAGCAACACAGGACAGGGGGAAGAGACCCAGTACTTC. Combining the CDR3 with reference TRBV5-1 and TRBJ2-5 gives the whole variable domain KAGVTQTPRYLIKTRGQQVTLSCSPISGHRSVSWYQQTPGQGLQFLFEYFSETQRNKGNFPGRFSGRQFSNSRSEMNVSTLELGDSALYLCASNTGQGEETQYFGPGTRLLVL.